These T cell receptor beta chains were read from a single sample in a study of cytomegalovirus exposure and HLA in healthy donors. TCRdb keeps only in-frame clones here, not all; method: immunoSEQ multiplex PCR. The sample shows fewer than 250,000 clones, about four fifths of them seen only once. The sample was PBMCs. The receptors were sampled from a woman in her fifties or sixties in good health and CMV-seropositive. Both conserved end residues are part of each CDR3. Fields, in order: CDR3 protein, CDR3 DNA, clone size, J gene, V gene, D gene. A D gene is named only where the DNA matches it firmly. Part of the rows lack a size; the others show once, few, many or a class for expanded clones.

CDR3 protein: CASSPGGTNEKLFF; CDR3 DNA: TGCGCCAGCTCACCGGGGGGTACTAATGAAAAACTGTTTTTT; clone size: NA; J gene: TRBJ1-4; V gene: TRBV18; D gene: NA
CDR3 protein: CASSAGTGLYEQYF; CDR3 DNA: TGCGCCAGCTCCGCCGGGACAGGATTATACGAGCAGTACTTC; clone size: NA; J gene: TRBJ2-7; V gene: TRBV5-1; D gene: TRBD1
CDR3 protein: CASSRQTAVNTEAFF; CDR3 DNA: TGCGCCAGCAGCAGGCAGACAGCCGTGAACACTGAAGCTTTCTTT; clone size: NA; J gene: TRBJ1-1; V gene: TRBV5-1; D gene: NA
CDR3 protein: CASSSPASGRSSYEQYF; CDR3 DNA: TGTGCCAGCAGCTCCCCTGCTAGCGGGAGGAGCTCCTACGAGCAGTACTTC; clone size: NA; J gene: TRBJ2-7; V gene: TRBV11-2; D gene: TRBD2
CDR3 protein: CASSPAFEGTKNIQYF; CDR3 DNA: TGTGCCAGCAGCCCGGCCTTTGAAGGGACAAAAAACATTCAGTACTTC; clone size: NA; J gene: TRBJ2-4; V gene: TRBV5-6; D gene: NA
CDR3 protein: CASSEDDIKNTEAFF; CDR3 DNA: TGTGCCAGCAGTGAAGACGACATAAAGAACACTGAAGCTTTCTTT; clone size: NA; J gene: TRBJ1-1; V gene: TRBV2; D gene: NA
CDR3 protein: CASSLGTGGSRNTIYF; CDR3 DNA: TGTGCCAGCAGTTTAGGGACAGGGGGCAGTAGGAACACCATATATTTT; clone size: NA; J gene: TRBJ1-3; V gene: TRBV6-5; D gene: TRBD1
CDR3 protein: CASSLAFSGQPQHF; CDR3 DNA: TGTGCCAGCAGCTTAGCATTTTCCGGTCAGCCCCAGCATTTT; clone size: NA; J gene: TRBJ1-5; V gene: TRBV7-2; D gene: NA
CDR3 protein: CASSPLRTSQSTDTQYF; CDR3 DNA: TGTGCCAGCTCACCACTTAGGACTAGCCAGAGCACAGATACGCAGTATTTT; clone size: NA; J gene: TRBJ2-3; V gene: TRBV18; D gene: TRBD2
CDR3 protein: CASSRAASNQPQHF; CDR3 DNA: TGTGCCAGCTCACGCGCGGCTAGCAATCAGCCCCAGCATTTT; clone size: NA; J gene: TRBJ1-5; V gene: TRBV18; D gene: NA
CDR3 protein: CASSGQGAGEKLFF; CDR3 DNA: TGCGCCAGCAGCGGACAGGGGGCGGGTGAAAAACTGTTTTTT; clone size: few; J gene: TRBJ1-4; V gene: TRBV5-1; D gene: TRBD1
CDR3 protein: CASSLRSDNQPQHF; CDR3 DNA: TGTGCCAGTAGTCTAAGAAGTGACAATCAGCCCCAGCATTTT; clone size: once; J gene: TRBJ1-5; V gene: TRBV19; D gene: NA
CDR3 protein: CASSVQSNSGNTIYF; CDR3 DNA: TGTGCCAGTAGTGTACAGAGTAACTCTGGAAACACCATATATTTT; clone size: NA; J gene: TRBJ1-3; V gene: TRBV19; D gene: NA
CDR3 protein: CASSLPTDRGRYEQYF; CDR3 DNA: TGTGCCAGCAGCTTGCCCACGGACAGGGGGAGGTACGAGCAGTACTTC; clone size: NA; J gene: TRBJ2-7; V gene: TRBV5-6; D gene: TRBD1
CDR3 protein: CASSLPGGSGYTF; CDR3 DNA: TGTGCCAGCAGCTTACCAGGGGGCTCTGGCTACACCTTC; clone size: few; J gene: TRBJ1-2; V gene: TRBV7-8; D gene: TRBD1
CDR3 protein: CASSPVGSLDYYGYTF; CDR3 DNA: TGTGCCAGCTCACCGGTTGGCTCACTAGATTACTATGGCTACACCTTC; clone size: NA; J gene: TRBJ1-2; V gene: TRBV18; D gene: NA
CDR3 protein: CATSRDRTVGTGELFF; CDR3 DNA: TGTGCCACCAGCAGGGACAGGACAGTAGGGACCGGGGAGCTGTTTTTT; clone size: NA; J gene: TRBJ2-2; V gene: TRBV15; D gene: TRBD1
CDR3 protein: CASASGQYRQPQHF; CDR3 DNA: TGTGCTAGTGCATCGGGACAGTATCGTCAGCCCCAGCATTTT; clone size: NA; J gene: TRBJ1-5; V gene: TRBV12-5; D gene: TRBD1
CDR3 protein: CASSWDRGYFSGNTIYF; CDR3 DNA: TGCGCCAGCAGCTGGGACAGGGGTTATTTTTCTGGAAACACCATATATTTT; clone size: NA; J gene: TRBJ1-3; V gene: TRBV5-1; D gene: TRBD1
CDR3 protein: CASSQETGDFYEQYF; CDR3 DNA: TGCGCCAGCAGCCAAGAAACAGGGGATTTCTACGAGCAGTACTTC; clone size: NA; J gene: TRBJ2-7; V gene: TRBV4-1; D gene: TRBD1
CDR3 protein: CASSRTGAGGEKLFF; CDR3 DNA: TGTGCCAGCAGCAGGACAGGGGCTGGAGGTGAAAAACTGTTTTTT; clone size: NA; J gene: TRBJ1-4; V gene: TRBV5-4; D gene: TRBD1
CDR3 protein: CAWSRAGTPNSPLHF; CDR3 DNA: TGTGCCTGGAGCAGAGCCGGGACACCAAATTCACCCCTCCACTTT; clone size: NA; J gene: TRBJ1-6; V gene: TRBV30; D gene: NA
CDR3 protein: CASSLIGGLGTDTQYF; CDR3 DNA: TGTGCCAGCAGCTTAATTGGGGGCTTGGGCACAGATACGCAGTATTTT; clone size: NA; J gene: TRBJ2-3; V gene: TRBV7-9; D gene: NA
CDR3 protein: CASRPGGDRGRYEQYF; CDR3 DNA: TGCGCCAGCAGACCTGGGGGTGACAGGGGCAGATACGAGCAGTACTTC; clone size: once; J gene: TRBJ2-7; V gene: TRBV5-1; D gene: TRBD1
CDR3 protein: CASSLGQEPNEQYF; CDR3 DNA: TGCGCCAGCAGCTTGGGCCAGGAACCCAACGAGCAGTACTTC; clone size: NA; J gene: TRBJ2-7; V gene: TRBV5-1; D gene: NA
CDR3 protein: CASNDRAAGNTIYF; CDR3 DNA: TGTGCCAGCAATGACAGGGCGGCAGGAAACACCATATATTTT; clone size: NA; J gene: TRBJ1-3; V gene: TRBV6-6; D gene: TRBD1
CDR3 protein: CASGQGAIGGELFF; CDR3 DNA: TGTGCCAGCGGACAGGGGGCAATTGGCGGGGAGCTGTTTTTT; clone size: NA; J gene: TRBJ2-2; V gene: TRBV2; D gene: TRBD1